Listed here are 16 T cell receptor beta chains from one sample, sequenced in a study of metastatic and nonmetastatic thyroid tumors. TCRdb re-called the PCR reads with MiXCR. The table lists 35,000 to 50,000 clones, less than 5% of them singletons. No treatment of any kind had been given to any patient before thyroid surgery. Sequenced sample: blood. The receptors were gathered from a female donor with papillary thyroid cancer or a benign thyroid nodule (not recorded which). Some clones in this sample may be carry-over from other donors' samples.

This clone has a handful of counts. The sample has other DNA sequences that encode this CDR3 too. This rearrangement joins TRBV20-1 to TRBJ1-1; 8 bases fit TRBD1. This CDR3 contains 14 residues. From germline, CDR1 is DFQATT and CDR2 SNEGSKA (reference sequence). J lost 5 bases, V lost 6 bases, and 11 bases had no gene match. In DNA form, the CDR3 reads TGCAGTGCCCGAGGACAGGGCGGGAGAACTGAAGCTTTCTTT. Protein: CSARGQGGRTEAFF.

This clone came up many times. DNA of the CDR3: TGTGCCAGCAGCTTACTGGGACTAGCGGGAGTAGAGACCCAGTACTTC. Its translation: CASSLLGLAGVETQYF. The genes are TRBV11-2 and TRBJ2-5, with 14 bases identical to TRBD2. V shed 2 bases, J shed 4 bases, and the junction held 3 bases outside the gene matches. This CDR3 comprises 16 residues. Germline V CDR1 and CDR2: SGHAT, FQNNGV.

The rearrangement joins TRBV6-4 to TRBJ2-3, with 12 bases lining up with TRBD2. With 2 bases clipped from V and 4 bases from J, the junction kept 10 bases outside the gene matches. CDR1 and CDR2 from the germline V gene are MRHNA and SNTAGT. The CDR3 runs 18 residues. CDR3 loop: CASSDPPSTSGGSDTQYF. The CDR3 DNA sequence: TGTGCCAGCAGTGACCCCCCTTCGACTAGCGGGGGATCAGATACGCAGTATTTT.

This clone is judged medium-sized. The J gene is TRBJ1-1, the V gene TRBV6-1, with TRBD1 as a possible D gene (5 bases). The V end lost 7 bases, the J end lost 0 bases, and 12 bases lay between the germline ends. Germline V gene lookup returns CDR1 MNHNS and CDR2 SASEGT. The length of the CDR3 is 14 residues. The CDR3 nucleotides are TGTGCCAGCACTTTAGGGACCATGAACACTGAAGCTTTCTTT. It yields the protein CASTLGTMNTEAFF.

Ten or more counts support this clone. The chain carries TRBV6-1 and TRBJ1-4, with D hard to call. Germline loops: CDR1 MNHNS, CDR2 SASEGT. V was cut by 1 base and J by 0 bases, with 15 bases left in between. The CDR3 is made up of 18 amino acids. CDR3 in amino acids: CASSEDLGRLATNEKLFF. The CDR3 nucleotides read TGTGCCAGCAGTGAAGATTTAGGACGTTTAGCAACTAATGAAAAACTGTTTTTT.

This clone appeared many times. In DNA form, the CDR3 reads TGCAGTGCTAGAGACGGACTAGCGGGAGAAGCCACCGGGGAGCTGTTTTTT. Its translation is CSARDGLAGEATGELFF. The V gene is TRBV20-1, the J gene TRBJ2-2; TRBD2 agrees at 13 bases. V trimming: 0 bases; J trimming: 4 bases; junction bases outside the gene matches: 5. The CDR3 is 17 amino acids. In germline, CDR1 is DFQATT, CDR2 SNEGSKA (reference sequence).

This clone occurred a few times. V gene TRBV7-9 combines with J gene TRBJ2-7; 8 nucleotides line up with TRBD2. CDR3 length equals 15 residues. J gave up 9 bases and V 1 base, and 11 bases lay outside the gene matches. Germline CDR1 reads SEHNR; CDR2 reads FQNEAQ (reference sequence). The CDR3 DNA follows: TGTGCCAGCAGCTTAGGCGGGGGGTTATTTCGCGGGCAGTACTTC. This sequence encodes CASSLGGGLFRGQYF. The whole variable domain, filled in from reference TRBV7-9 and TRBJ2-7, reads DTGVSQNPRHKITKRGQNVTFRCDPISEHNRLYWYRQTLGQGPEFLTYFQNEAQLEKSRLLSDRFSAERPKGSFSTLEIQRTEQGDSAMYLCASSLGGGLFRGQYFGPGTRLTVT.

This clone was recorded at least ten times. The chain carries TRBV19 and TRBJ2-1; 11 bases agree with TRBD2. With 5 bases clipped from V and 3 bases from J, the junction kept 6 bases outside the gene matches. This CDR3 contains 16 residues. From germline, CDR1 is LNHDA and CDR2 SQIVND (reference sequence). The CDR3 spells CASSHIGTSGYNEQFF. CDR3 in DNA: TGTGCCAGTAGTCATATAGGGACTAGCGGCTACAATGAGCAGTTCTTC.

This clone was seen repeatedly, ten times or more. The chain links TRBV5-1 to TRBJ2-3; the match to TRBD2 covers 9 bases. The CDR3 has 15 residues. With 4 bases clipped from V and 4 bases from J, the junction kept 7 bases outside the gene matches. Germline lookup yields CDR1 SGHRS and CDR2 YFSETQ. CDR3 sequence (DNA): TGCGCCAGCAGCCGAGCGGGAGGTTTCGCAGATACGCAGTATTTT. The encoded protein is CASSRAGGFADTQYF.

This clone was counted ten times or more. The gene calls are TRBV20-1 and TRBJ2-1; TRBD2 aligns across 9 bases. Trimming cost V 4 bases and J 4 bases; bases outside gene matches: 5. This CDR3 contains 14 residues. Germline V CDR1 and CDR2: DFQATT, SNEGSKA (reference sequence). This CDR3 is CSATLAGPYNEQFF. The DNA of the CDR3 is TGCAGTGCTACACTAGCGGGTCCATACAATGAGCAGTTCTTC.

This clone was picked up a small number of times. Different DNA sequences within this sample yield the same CDR3. The chain combines TRBV24-1 with TRBJ2-3; perhaps TRBD2 as D (6 bases). The germline CDR1 and CDR2 sequences are KGHDR and SFDVKD. This CDR3 is 18 amino acids long. V was pared by 7 bases and J by 6 bases, with 28 bases between. This chain's CDR3 is CATSEAGSGSPHTDTQYF. The CDR3, as DNA: TGTGCCACCAGCGAAGCGGGCAGCGGGTCCCCACACACGGATACGCAGTATTTT.

The chain couples TRBV6-4 to TRBJ1-2, with unresolved D. This CDR3 is built from 16 residues. The germline V gene has CDR1 MRHNA and CDR2 SNTAGT. The ends were cut back, 7 bases at V and 5 bases at J, with 23 bases in the middle. The CDR3 DNA sequence: TGTGCCAGCACTGCCGATGGTACAGCATACTCGTATGGCTACACCTTC. As protein: CASTADGTAYSYGYTF.

V and J are TRBV6-1 and TRBJ2-2; a weak D match, TRBD1 (6 bases). CDR3 length: 15 amino acids. Germline lookup yields CDR1 MNHNS and CDR2 SASEGT. V lost 8 bases and J lost 7, with 20 bases in between. CDR3 protein: CASAHFTGSVGELFF. CDR3 in DNA: TGTGCCAGCGCCCACTTCACAGGGTCCGTCGGGGAGCTGTTTTTT.

Only a few counts were recorded for this clone. The chain is built from TRBV6-1 and TRBJ2-2; D is uncertain. CDR1 is MNHNS and CDR2 is SASEGT in the germline V gene. Between the trimmed V and J ends, which lost 6 bases and 6 bases, there was a span of 11 bases. CDR3 size: 13 residues. The CDR3 nucleotides are TGTGCCAGCAGGTCGGGTGAGGCCGGGGAGCTGTTTTTT. Its protein product is CASRSGEAGELFF.

The table lists this clone with a few counts. This chain uses TRBV18 with TRBJ2-7; 7 positions agree with TRBD1. CDR1 and CDR2 from the germline V gene are KGHSH and LQKENI. V lost 3 bases to trimming and J lost 6 bases; unmatched junction nucleotides: 11. There are 15 residues in the CDR3. CDR3 sequence (DNA): TGTGCCAGCTCACCCCACAGGGGATTAGGGGGCGAGCAGTACTTC. Its translation: CASSPHRGLGGEQYF.

This clone was found a few times. V usage is TRBV28 and J usage is TRBJ2-6; maybe TRBD2 (6 bases). This CDR3 region has 15 residues. Trimming removed 3 bases at V and 2 bases at J, with 8 bases between. Germline CDR1 reads MDHEN; CDR2 reads SYDVKM. CDR3 bases: TGTGCCAGCAGTTTGGGGGGAGCTGGGGCCAACGTCCTGACTTTC. Its translation: CASSLGGAGANVLTF.